What follows describes a single TCR beta chain. These data originate in a study of shared clonotypes between healthy human individuals. Study overall: Three CD4 naive, three CD4 memory, two CD8 naive and one CD8 memory plate were used per donor.

The CDR3 consists of 11 residues. With 8 bases removed from V and 6 bases from J, the gap between germline ends came to 10 bases. CDR1 is KGHSH and CDR2 is LQKENI in the germline V gene. Replicate sorted-subset PCRs were loaded with 150 to 200 ng DNA, tens of thousands of T cell genomes. Measured with immunoSEQ multiplex PCR; TCRdb has only the in-frame clones, and not every one. The sample records fewer than 2.5 million clones, over 85% being singletons. V and J are TRBV18 and TRBJ2-5; a possible D gene is TRBD1 (7 bases). The sample was naive CD4+ T cells from PBMCs. Subset denoted: CD45RA+ positively selected. This TCR was sampled from a man younger than 30 in good health. Some clones in this sample may be carry-over from other donors' samples. CDR3 DNA sequence: TGTGCCAGCCAGGGGGGAAAGACCCAGTACTTC. This codes for CASQGGKTQYF.